The sample holds many counts of the clone carrying this T cell receptor beta chain. Antigen specificity is unknown. Every participating donor gave one draw, a heparinised blood sample averaging approximately 110 mL. Expressed TCRB transcripts were sequenced because the isolated RNA had all been reverse transcribed beforehand. Assay used: immunoSEQ multiplex PCR; TCRdb lists only in-frame clones, some missing. The sample includes 330,000 or so clones, 14% of them seen just once. The data are from a study of beta chain features in type 1 diabetes. Study-wide results and caveats: A moderate, significant TCRB CDR3 shortening appeared in type 1 diabetes across four CD4+ subsets. Among type 1 diabetes patients, VDJ junctions had fewer insertions and more deletions.

The CDR3 has 13 residues. V gave up 3 bases and J gave up 6 bases, with 10 bases separating them. CDR1 SEHNR and CDR2 FQNEAQ come from the germline V gene (reference sequence). The rearrangement links TRBV7-9 to TRBJ2-3; tentative D call: TRBD2 (5 bases). Sequencing was done on a sample of central memory CD4+ T cells from blood. This sequence originates from a man younger than 45 in good health. The CDR3 loop reads CASSFVGGDTQYF. The CDR3 DNA is TGTGCCAGCAGCTTCGTCGGCGGGGATACGCAGTATTTT.